The clone carrying this TCR beta chain was detected only a few times. The data stem from a study of OX40 agonist ivuxolimab in advanced cancers. Study-wide context: The drug used for patients, ivuxolimab, was an agonistic anti-OX40 (CD134) antibody. A mean age of around 60 years, range about 20 to 85, was recorded, and about 83% were male. Among those treated, three patients had partial responses, one with hepatocellular carcinoma and two with cutaneous melanoma.

The data were produced by immunoSEQ multiplex PCR, yet TCRdb's version contains in-frame clones alone and is incomplete. The sample comprises some 55,000 clones, roughly 73% of which are singletons, and around 2.5% rests with the top ten. Collection of blood occurred at baseline, at cycle 4 day 1, and at cycle 7 day 1. The TCR originated in an adult with an advanced solid tumor such as melanoma, head and neck, liver or kidney cancer. This sample comprised CD4+ or CD8+ T cells sorted from blood, obtained in a trial of the OX40 agonist ivuxolimab.

CDR3 sequence: CASRKTGTGANNQPQHF. The CDR3 coding sequence is TGTGCCAGCAGAAAAACCGGGACAGGGGCTAACAATCAGCCCCAGCATTTT. The J gene is TRBJ1-5, the V gene TRBV27, with TRBD1 identical over 10 bases. V gave up 6 bases and J gave up 3 bases; unmatched junction bases: 11. The CDR3 loop spans 17 amino acids. CDR1 is MNHEY and CDR2 is SMNVEV in the germline V gene (reference sequence).